The rows below give T cell receptor beta chains drawn from one sample of a study of blood T cells in healthy people across ages. TCRdb recomputed calls from the 5' RACE reads with MiXCR, one row per CDR3 protein. The sample contains some 900,000 distinct CDR3 sequences, around 48% of which appear only once. The sample consisted of blood. These receptors all stem from a man aged 25 to 40 in good health. The CDR3 runs from the conserved cysteine through the conserved F or W. The D gene is left open where the match is weak. Not all rows give a size; the values are once, few, many and, for expanded clones, a class.

clone size	D gene	J gene	V gene	CDR3 DNA	CDR3 protein
NA	NA	TRBJ2-5	TRBV28	TGTGCCAGCAGGCCGGATCGGGCTCCGGGAGAAGAGACCCAGTACTTC	CASRPDRAPGEETQYF
few	NA	TRBJ1-2	TRBV3-1	TGTGCCAGCAGCCATCTGGGGATTCAACCCGCTAATGGCTACACCTTC	CASSHLGIQPANGYTF
NA	NA	TRBJ2-7	TRBV10-3	TGTGCCATCAGTGGTCAGGGCCTTACCTACGAGCAGTACTTC	CAISGQGLTYEQYF
NA	TRBD1	TRBJ1-3	TRBV4-3	TGCGCCAGCAGCCAAGATAGACAGGGCCGAAGCACCATATATTTT	CASSQDRQGRSTIYF
once	TRBD1	TRBJ2-6	TRBV29-1	TGCAGCGTTGACCCGGGACAGGGAGGGGCCAACGCCCTGACTTTC	CSVDPGQGGANALTF
few	NA	TRBJ1-1	TRBV4-1	TGCGCCAGCAGCCAAGGGATCGGTGCTTTCTTT	CASSQGIGAFF
NA	TRBD1	TRBJ2-5	TRBV12-3/TRBV12-4	TGTGCCAGCAGTCCCCGACAGGGTGGTCTCCAAGAGACCCAGTACTTC	CASSPRQGGLQETQYF
NA	NA	TRBJ2-4	TRBV20-1	TGCAGTGCGATTTGGCGGTTAGCCAAAAACATTCAGTACTTC	CSAIWRLAKNIQYF
NA	NA	TRBJ1-2	TRBV7-2	TGTGCCAGCAGCTTAGGGCTGGGGGTTTATGGCTACACCTTC	CASSLGLGVYGYTF
NA	NA	TRBJ1-5	TRBV4-1	TGCGCCAGCAGCCAAGAGGCAGGGGTTTATCAGCCCCAGCATTTT	CASSQEAGVYQPQHF
NA	NA	TRBJ2-3	TRBV2	TGTGCCAGCAGTGTTATACAGAAAACGGAGTATTTT	CASSVIQKTEYF
NA	TRBD2	TRBJ2-1	TRBV7-9	TGTGCCAGCAGCCTTGTGACTAGCGGGGGGGCCTATGAGCAGTTCTTC	CASSLVTSGGAYEQFF
NA	NA	TRBJ2-6	TRBV9	TGTGCCAGCAGCGTAGACGGCGGCTTATCTGGGGCCAACGTCCTGACTTTC	CASSVDGGLSGANVLTF
NA	TRBD2	TRBJ2-1	TRBV29-1	TGCAGCGTCGCGGGGGGGGGCTCCTACAATGAGCAGTTCTTC	CSVAGGGSYNEQFF
few	NA	TRBJ2-2	TRBV5-1	TGCGCCAGCAGCTTCCGAGGGATGAACACCGGGGAGCTGTTTTTT	CASSFRGMNTGELFF
NA	NA	TRBJ1-2	TRBV28	TGTGCCAGCAGTTTAAGTGAAGGCTACACCTTC	CASSLSEGYTF
NA	NA	TRBJ2-3	TRBV20-1	TGCAGTGCTAGGGTCTCAGATACGCGGTATTTT	CSARVSDTRYF
NA	TRBD1	TRBJ1-2	TRBV7-2	TGTGCCAGCAGCTCACCAACAGGGGGGCATGGCTACACCTTC	CASSSPTGGHGYTF
few	NA	TRBJ2-1	TRBV5-1	TGCGCCAGCAGATTTTCTGGACAGTCCTACAATGAGCAGTTCTTC	CASRFSGQSYNEQFF
NA	NA	TRBJ2-3	TRBV5-1	TGTGCCAGCAGCTTGGGCCCTACTAGGGAAGGCACAGATACGCAGTATTTT	CASSLGPTREGTDTQYF
few	NA	TRBJ1-1	TRBV4-2	TGTGCCAGCAGTCAAAGATGGGGCACTGAAGCTTTCTTT	CASSQRWGTEAFF
NA	TRBD1	TRBJ1-3	TRBV7-2	TGTGCCAGCAGCGTGACAGGGGACTCTGGAAACACCATATATTTT	CASSVTGDSGNTIYF
many	NA	TRBJ2-1	TRBV27	TGTGCCAGCAAGGGGGGGAGCTCCTACAATGAGCAGTTCTTC	CASKGGSSYNEQFF
NA	TRBD1	TRBJ2-7	TRBV14	TGTGCCAGCAGCCAAATCGCGGGACAGGGCTACGAGCAGTACTTC	CASSQIAGQGYEQYF
NA	NA	TRBJ2-7	TRBV6-6	TGTGCCAGCAGTTACTCGGGGCAAAACTCCTACGAGCAGTACTTC	CASSYSGQNSYEQYF
NA	NA	TRBJ2-7	TRBV6-5	TGTGCCAGCAGTTTTCGCCAGGGACTGATGAGCTCCTACGAGCAGTACTTC	CASSFRQGLMSSYEQYF
NA	NA	TRBJ1-1	TRBV28	TGTGCCAGCAGAGCCAGGGAATTCATGAACACTGAAGCTTTCTTT	CASRAREFMNTEAFF
NA	TRBD1	TRBJ2-5	TRBV2	TGTGCCAGCATCGTAGACAGGGGGCGAGAGACCCAGTACTTC	CASIVDRGRETQYF
NA	TRBD2	TRBJ2-5	TRBV5-1	TGCGCCAGCAGCTTATTCGCTAGCGGGGGGCAAGAGACCCAGTACTTC	CASSLFASGGQETQYF
NA	NA	TRBJ2-5	TRBV11-2	TGTGCCAGCAGCGGGGGTATCGGAGGGAGGTTGGGACAGAAGCAGTACTTC	CASSGGIGGRLGQKQYF
NA	NA	TRBJ2-3	TRBV7-9	TGTGCCAGCAGCTTAGGGTTTACAGGGACAGATACGCAGTATTTT	CASSLGFTGTDTQYF
few	NA	TRBJ1-1	TRBV7-2	TGTGCCAGCAGCACACGGACAGTCACTGAAGCTTTCTTT	CASSTRTVTEAFF
many	NA	TRBJ2-7	TRBV7-3	TGTGCCAGCAGCTTAAGTCCTGGGTCCTACGAGCAGTACTTC	CASSLSPGSYEQYF
NA	NA	TRBJ2-1	TRBV4-3	TGCGCCAGCAGCCAAGCTGGGTCCCCCAATGAGCAGTTCTTC	CASSQAGSPNEQFF
few	NA	TRBJ1-2	TRBV7-9	TGTGCCAGCAGCTTAATAGGGATGCCAAACTATGGCTACACCTTC	CASSLIGMPNYGYTF
NA	NA	TRBJ2-7	TRBV6-5	TGTGCCAGCAGTTATGACAGGAGCGAGCAGTACTTC	CASSYDRSEQYF
few	TRBD2	TRBJ2-7	TRBV20-1	TGCAGTGCTCTGCCCTCAGTCAGACTAGCGGTCTCCTACGAGCAGTACTTC	CSALPSVRLAVSYEQYF
NA	NA	TRBJ2-4	TRBV12-3/TRBV12-4	TGTGCCAGCAGTCCCCTGGGGAACAAAAACATTCAGTACTTC	CASSPLGNKNIQYF
few	NA	TRBJ2-3	TRBV5-1	TGCGCCAGCAGCTTGACGCCAGATACGCAGTATTTT	CASSLTPDTQYF
NA	NA	TRBJ1-3	TRBV6-1	TGTGCCAGCAGTGGTAGATCTGGAAACACCATATATTTT	CASSGRSGNTIYF
many	TRBD1	TRBJ2-3	TRBV25-1	TGTGCCAGCAGTCCCGGACAGGGGTGGACAGATACGCAGTATTTT	CASSPGQGWTDTQYF
few	NA	TRBJ2-1	TRBV5-4	TGTGCCAGCGGCAAACAGGGTAGCTCCTACAATGAGCAGTTCTTC	CASGKQGSSYNEQFF
NA	TRBD1	TRBJ2-3	TRBV6-1	TGTGCCATTTACAGGGGTACCACAGATACGCAGTATTTT	CAIYRGTTDTQYF
few	NA	TRBJ1-2	TRBV12-3/TRBV12-4	TGTGCCAGCAGCCGCATAAGCAGGGCAGGAGGTGGCTACACCTTC	CASSRISRAGGGYTF
once	NA	TRBJ2-2	TRBV7-2	TGTGCCAGCAGCTGGGCGAACACCGGGGAGCTGTTTTTT	CASSWANTGELFF
NA	NA	TRBJ2-7	TRBV7-9	TGTGCCAGCAGCTGGGGAGGTTTAGGCGAGCAGTACTTC	CASSWGGLGEQYF
NA	TRBD2	TRBJ2-7	TRBV9	TGTGCCAGCAGCGTAGCGACTAGCGGGGGGCTCTACGAGCAGTACTTC	CASSVATSGGLYEQYF
few	TRBD2	TRBJ2-3	TRBV12-3/TRBV12-4	TGTGCCAGCAGTTGGCCGACTAGCAAAGATACGCAGTATTTT	CASSWPTSKDTQYF
NA	NA	TRBJ2-3	TRBV20-1	TGCAGTGCTAGTAGGCTTCTAGACACAGATACGCAGTATTTT	CSASRLLDTDTQYF
NA	TRBD1	TRBJ1-1	TRBV4-2	TGTGCCAGCAGCCGGCGGGACAGGGACAACACTGAAGCTTTCTTT	CASSRRDRDNTEAFF